This record concerns one T cell receptor beta chain sequence. No antigen is known for it. The data were taken from a study of response to subunit inactivated influenza vaccine. From the RT-PCR reads, TCRdb called clonotypes with MiXCR, one entry per CDR3 protein. The sample holds about 570,000 distinct CDR3 sequences, 10% to 15% seen once. The germline V gene encodes CDR1 SGHTA and CDR2 FQGNSA. V lost 8 bases to trimming and J lost 6 bases, with 19 bases between them. The CDR3 totals 14 residues. The study, taken as a whole, reports: The study's authors posited that every seasonal influenza vaccination enlists few new T cells.

Sequenced material: PBMCs from blood, taken on the day of vaccination. The chain employs TRBV7-2 and TRBJ2-5; D is possibly TRBD2 (6 bases). The clonotype comes from a man in his forties or fifties who received an inactivated influenza vaccine. The CDR3 nucleotides read TGTGCCAGCTCGACCGGGACTCCTCCGAAGACCCAGTACTTC. This encodes CASSTGTPPKTQYF.